The 27 T cell receptor beta chains given below trace back to one sample, sequenced in a study of molecular identifiers for immune sequencing clone quantification. TCRdb fed the PCR reads into MiXCR, producing one record per CDR3 protein. The sample carries approximately 2,500 distinct CDR3 sequences, around 18% recorded once. The sequenced material came from naive CD8+ T cells from blood, with Jurkat cell RNA spiked in. Subset indicated: FACS-sorted CD8+CD4-CCR7+CD45RA+ naive T cells. The source of these receptors is a human donor in good health. Some libraries in this study had Jurkat cell RNA spiked in.

This clonotype counts as medium-sized. The chain uses TRBV20-1 and TRBJ2-7, with D possibly TRBD2 on 6 matching bases. The V end lost 6 bases, the J end lost 4 bases, and 16 bases lay between the germline ends. This CDR3 comprises 13 residues. Germline-derived CDR1 and CDR2 are DFQATT and SNEGSKA (reference sequence). CDR3 loop: CSATGTFHYEQYF. CDR3 coding DNA: TGCAGTGCCACCGGGACTTTCCATTACGAGCAGTACTTC.

Only a few counts were recorded for this clonotype. The chain joins TRBV7-2 to TRBJ2-3, with TRBD2 matching over 7 bases. Germline CDR1 is SGHTA and CDR2 is FQGNSA. The CDR3 is 15 residues long. With V trimmed by 5 bases and J by 8 bases, 13 bases remained unmatched. CDR3 DNA: TGTGCCAGCAGCATGCCTGGGGGGGAGGGAGGTACGCAGTATTTT. Translating gives CASSMPGGEGGTQYF.

This clonotype appeared a few times. The chain links TRBV2 to TRBJ2-6, with a possible D match to TRBD1 (6 bases). This CDR3 spans 19 amino acids. The germline V gene encodes CDR1 SNHLY and CDR2 FYNNEI. The germline V and J ends were trimmed by 7 bases and 4 bases, with 26 bases remaining between them. The CDR3 spells CASKGESVPIRGGANVLTF. DNA of the CDR3: TGTGCCAGCAAGGGGGAGAGCGTCCCTATTCGTGGAGGGGCCAACGTCCTGACTTTC.

This clonotype is categorized as medium-sized. V gene TRBV7-2 combines with J gene TRBJ2-5, with D possibly matching TRBD1 (6 bases). The CDR3 is made up of 13 amino acids. CDR1 is SGHTA, CDR2 FQGNSA, per germline. V was trimmed by 5 bases and J by 2 bases, leaving 9 bases between them. CDR3 DNA sequence: TGTGCCAGCAGCCCAGGGGTACAAGAGACCCAGTACTTC. Encoded protein: CASSPGVQETQYF.

This clonotype qualifies as medium-sized. This sequence joins TRBV7-9 and TRBJ2-7; no firm D call. The ends were cut back, 5 bases at V and 6 bases at J, with 11 bases in the middle. Germline V gene sequence: CDR1 SEHNR, CDR2 FQNEAQ (reference sequence). CDR3 length equals 12 residues. The CDR3 loop reads CASSPLRGEQYF. The CDR3 DNA reads TGTGCCAGCAGCCCCCTTAGAGGCGAGCAGTACTTC.

This clonotype has just one count. Given a much more abundant clone one base away, this may be a read error. This chain uses TRBV10-2 with TRBJ2-1; D unclear. V lost 7 bases to trimming and J lost 0 bases, with 4 bases between them. CDR3 length: 12 amino acids. The germline gives CDR1 WSHSY, CDR2 SAAADI. DNA for the CDR3: TGCGCCAGCATCAGCTCCTACAATGAGCAGTTCTTC. It yields the protein CASISSYNEQFF.

This chain joins TRBV3-1 and TRBJ2-7; D not resolved. The CDR3 covers 14 residues. V was trimmed by 4 bases and J by 4 bases, leaving 14 bases between them. Germline assignment: CDR1 LGHDT and CDR2 YNNKEL (reference sequence). Here the CDR3 reads CASSPSPRRYEQYF. In DNA form, the CDR3 reads TGTGCCAGCAGCCCCTCACCGAGAAGGTACGAGCAGTACTTC.

This clonotype is medium-sized in the sample. The rearrangement links TRBV27 to TRBJ1-5; D is unclear. Germline lookup yields CDR1 MNHEY and CDR2 SMNVEV (reference sequence). The CDR3 covers 16 residues. V lost 5 bases, J lost 0 bases, and 14 bases lay in between. CDR3 sequence reads: CASSPFGSSSNQPQHF. The CDR3 coding sequence is TGTGCCAGCAGTCCCTTCGGCAGCTCTAGCAATCAGCCCCAGCATTTT.

Judged by abundance, this clonotype is medium-sized. The rearrangement links TRBV27 to TRBJ2-2, with a possible D match to TRBD2 (5 bases). V dropped 0 bases and J dropped 5 bases, with 19 bases sitting between them. The V gene's germline CDR1 is MNHEY and CDR2 SMNVEV (reference sequence). There are 18 residues in the CDR3. CDR3 coding DNA: TGTGCCAGCAGTTTATCAAGGCTCGGTAGCGCAGAGACCGGGGAGCTGTTTTTT. This codes for CASSLSRLGSAETGELFF.

This clonotype was counted a few times. CDR3 sequence: CASSPLNQPQHF. The CDR3 nucleotides are TGTGCCAGCAGCCCCCTGAATCAGCCCCAGCATTTT. The genes are TRBV7-8 and TRBJ1-5, with D hard to call. Germline CDR1 reads SGHVS; CDR2 reads FQNEAQ. The CDR3 spans 12 residues. Trimming removed 5 bases from V and 4 bases from J, with 6 bases in between.

This clonotype is medium-sized (0.01 to 0.1%) by share. This chain uses TRBV4-1 with TRBJ2-1; D is uncertain. Between the trimmed V and J ends, which lost 0 bases and 12 bases, there was a span of 12 bases. Looked up from germline, CDR1 is MGHRA and CDR2 is YSYEKL. The CDR3 spans 13 residues. The CDR3 DNA is TGCGCCAGCAGCCAAGATACGAGGATAGGGCAGTTCTTC. Amino acid sequence: CASSQDTRIGQFF.

This clonotype was detected only a few times. The chain recombines TRBV9 with TRBJ2-5; 7 bases agree with TRBD2. CDR3 size: 13 residues. Trimming removed 3 bases from V and 9 bases from J; junction bases left unmatched: 8. CDR1 is SGDLS and CDR2 is YYNGEE in the germline V gene. Written as DNA, the CDR3 is TGTGCCAGCAGCGCGAGCGGGGTGGAGGCCCAGTACTTC. Residues: CASSASGVEAQYF.

This clonotype is classed as medium-sized. This chain joins TRBV6-2 or TRBV6-3 and TRBJ1-2; 8 positions match TRBD1. This CDR3 has 15 residues. With 6 bases clipped from V and 6 bases from J, the junction kept 12 bases outside the gene matches. CDR1 and CDR2 from the germline V gene are MNHEY and SVGEGT. The CDR3 loop reads CASSDFGQGDDGYTF. The CDR3 coding sequence is TGTGCCAGCAGCGATTTCGGACAGGGCGATGATGGCTACACCTTC.

By sample fraction, this clonotype is medium-sized. The chain combines TRBV12-3 or TRBV12-4 with TRBJ2-5; TRBD2 aligns across 7 bases. CDR3 size: 15 residues. J was trimmed by 5 bases and V by 6 bases; bases with no gene match: 12. CDR3 protein: CASSLAGDPPETQYF. In DNA, the CDR3 is TGTGCCAGCAGCCTGGCGGGGGACCCCCCGGAGACCCAGTACTTC.

This clonotype was seen just once. This sequence may be a read error, since a much larger clone differs from it by one base. The chain carries TRBV4-3 and TRBJ2-3, with D tentatively TRBD2 (6 bases). Germline V gene sequence: CDR1 LGHNA, CDR2 YSLEER. V lost 9 bases, J lost 4 bases, and 14 bases lay in between. The CDR3 runs to 13 residues. CDR3 protein: CASRRDRADTQYF. The CDR3 DNA follows: TGCGCCAGTCGGCGGGACCGCGCAGATACGCAGTATTTT.

A word on this clonotype: A clone one base away is much larger, so this may be a read error. This chain uses TRBV13 with TRBJ2-7; TRBD2 matches at 7 bases. From germline, CDR1 is PRHDT and CDR2 FYEKMQ (reference sequence). This CDR3 spans 12 amino acids. The DNA for the CDR3 is TGTGCCAGCAGCTCGGGGGGTTACGGGCAGTACTTC. It yields the protein CASSSGGYGQYF.

This clonotype rates as medium-sized. The rearrangement links TRBV7-9 to TRBJ2-7; tentatively, D is TRBD1 (5 bases). The ends were cut back, 7 bases at V and 0 bases at J, with 10 bases in the middle. The CDR3 has 13 amino acids. Germline CDR1 is SEHNR and CDR2 is FQNEAQ (reference sequence). CDR3 in amino acids: CASTPDSSYEQYF. CDR3 in DNA: TGTGCCAGCACCCCTGACAGCTCCTACGAGCAGTACTTC. The full variable domain, its missing parts supplied by reference TRBV7-9 and TRBJ2-7, is DTGVSQNPRHKITKRGQNVTFRCDPISEHNRLYWYRQTLGQGPEFLTYFQNEAQLEKSRLLSDRFSAERPKGSFSTLEIQRTEQGDSAMYLCASTPDSSYEQYFGPGTRLTVT.

This clonotype is medium-sized (0.01 to 0.1%) within its sample. The chain is built from TRBV4-3 and TRBJ1-3, with D unclear. CDR1 and CDR2 from the germline V gene are LGHNA and YSLEER. Trimming cost V 0 bases and J 0 bases, with 12 bases left between them. The CDR3 totals 17 residues. CDR3 region: CASSQEAYPNSGNTIYF. The CDR3 nucleotides read TGCGCCAGCAGCCAAGAGGCGTACCCGAACTCTGGAAACACCATATATTTT.

The rearrangement links TRBV21-1 to TRBJ2-1; the table gives TRBD2 as D, unverified against the DNA. TRBV21-1 is an annotated pseudogene. CDR3 length equals 15 residues. The CDR3 reads CASSKGGTVYSEQFF. CDR3 coding DNA: TGTGCCAGCAGCAAAGGGGGGACTGTGTACAGTGAGCAGTTCTTC.

Relative to its sample, this clonotype is medium-sized. The chain combines TRBV20-1 with TRBJ2-7; D call uncertain. Per the germline V gene, CDR1 is DFQATT and CDR2 is SNEGSKA (reference sequence). The V end lost 3 bases, the J end lost 0 bases, and 9 bases lay between the germline ends. The length of the CDR3 is 13 residues. CDR3 nucleotides: TGCAGTGCTAGGGGCGGTAGCTCCTACGAGCAGTACTTC. This encodes CSARGGSSYEQYF.

This clonotype was picked up a small number of times. This chain links TRBV4-1 with TRBJ2-7; 12 nucleotides align to TRBD1. CDR1 and CDR2 from the germline V gene are MGHRA and YSYEKL. Losses at the gene ends were 3 bases for V and 0 bases for J; bases not matched to a gene: 3. This CDR3 spans 16 amino acids. Here the CDR3 reads CASSQMGQGASYEQYF. The CDR3 bases are TGCGCCAGCAGCCAGATGGGACAGGGGGCCTCCTACGAGCAGTACTTC.

V is TRBV2 and J is TRBJ2-2; D tentatively fits TRBD1 or TRBD2 (6 bases each). CDR3 length: 17 residues. The ends were cut back, 4 bases at V and 2 bases at J, with 17 bases in the middle. The germline V gene has CDR1 SNHLY and CDR2 FYNNEI. CDR3 in amino acids: CASSGGRGGLNTGELFF. The CDR3 DNA sequence: TGTGCCAGCAGTGGCGGCCGAGGGGGACTTAACACCGGGGAGCTGTTTTTT.

This clonotype was detected only a few times. The chain recombines TRBV28 with TRBJ1-3; unclear D gene. V was clipped by 7 bases and J by 2 bases, with 9 bases between them. This CDR3 has 13 amino acids. Looked up from germline, CDR1 is MDHEN and CDR2 is SYDVKM. The CDR3 coding sequence is TGTGCCAGCACCCAAGTTCCTGGAAACACCATATATTTT. It encodes CASTQVPGNTIYF. Filled out from reference TRBV28 and TRBJ1-3, the complete variable domain reads DVKVTQSSRYLVKRTGEKVFLECVQDMDHENMFWYRQDPGLGLRLIYFSYDVKMKEKGDIPEGYSVSREKKERFSLILESASTNQTSMYLCASTQVPGNTIYFGEGSWLTVV.

This clonotype counts as medium-sized (0.01 to 0.1%). The chain recombines TRBV14 with TRBJ1-1; D is perhaps TRBD1 (5 bases). Trimming took 1 base from V and 5 from J, leaving 14 bases between them. The germline CDR1 and CDR2 sequences are SGHDN and FVKESK. The CDR3 totals 15 residues. The CDR3 is CASSQVWQGETEAFF. The CDR3, as DNA: TGTGCCAGCAGCCAAGTTTGGCAGGGAGAGACTGAAGCTTTCTTT.

This clonotype is medium-sized (0.01 to 0.1%) within its sample. The chain recombines TRBV5-1 with TRBJ2-1; D gene uncertain. CDR1 is SGHRS and CDR2 is YFSETQ in the germline V gene. Trimming took 4 bases from V and 7 from J, leaving 18 bases between them. The CDR3 totals 15 residues. The CDR3 loop is CASSDQDNGLNEQFF. CDR3 DNA: TGCGCCAGCAGCGACCAGGATAACGGCCTGAATGAGCAGTTCTTC. The variable domain in full, with the rest retrieved from reference TRBV5-1 and TRBJ2-1, is KAGVTQTPRYLIKTRGQQVTLSCSPISGHRSVSWYQQTPGQGLQFLFEYFSETQRNKGNFPGRFSGRQFSNSRSEMNVSTLELGDSALYLCASSDQDNGLNEQFFGPGTRLTVL.

This rearrangement joins TRBV4-1 to TRBJ2-5; the match to TRBD1 covers 9 bases. V was clipped by 1 base and J by 2 bases; unmatched bases: 8. The CDR3 sequence is 17 residues long. Germline V CDR1 and CDR2: MGHRA, YSYEKL. In DNA form, the CDR3 reads TGCGCCAGCAGCCAAGTTAGGGGGACAGGGTATCAAGAGACCCAGTACTTC. Protein: CASSQVRGTGYQETQYF.

This clonotype is categorized as medium-sized. The chain carries TRBV12-3 or TRBV12-4 and TRBJ2-7; 8 bases fit TRBD2. The CDR3 totals 13 residues. The J segment lost 4 bases and the V segment lost 5 bases, leaving 4 bases of the junction unmatched. As DNA, the CDR3 is TGTGCCAGCAGTCACGGGGGGGGGTACGAGCAGTACTTC. Translation gives CASSHGGGYEQYF.